This T cell receptor beta chain is drawn from a study of T cell changes during pregnancy in multiple sclerosis. Measured with immunoSEQ multiplex PCR; TCRdb has only the in-frame clones, and not every one. This table has roughly 73,000 clones, more than 90% appearing once. The CDR3 is 15 amino acids. CDR1 LGHNA and CDR2 YSLEER come from the germline V gene. V shed 5 bases and J 5 bases; nucleotides not matched to a gene: 9. This chain connects TRBV4-3 to TRBJ2-7, with 10 bases aligning to TRBD1. The input for sequencing was peripheral blood, taken in the second trimester of pregnancy. This receptor was taken from a female donor in good health, enrolled as a control in a pregnancy study. CDR3: CASSTRQGALNEQYF. The DNA for the CDR3 is TGCGCCAGCAGCACCCGACAGGGGGCTTTGAACGAGCAGTACTTC.